These T cell receptor beta chains were read from a single sample in a study of cytomegalovirus exposure and HLA in healthy donors. Profiled with immunoSEQ multiplex PCR; TCRdb holds only in-frame clones, not every one. The sample contains about 78,000 clones, 72% of which appear only once. Material for sequencing was PBMCs. All receptors come from a woman between 40 and 50 years old in good health and CMV-seropositive. CDR3s include the opening cysteine and the closing phenylalanine or tryptophan. The D gene is left open where the match is weak. Expanded clones get a size class; other rows say once, few or many, or leave the size out.

.	TRBV5-4	TRBJ1-4	TRBD1	CASSSGQTNEKLFF
.	TRBV19	TRBJ1-2	.	CASSPQGMSNYGYTF
.	TRBV5-1	TRBJ1-6	.	CASSTGRTVNSPLHF
.	TRBV10-3	TRBJ1-3	.	CAISESTFSGNTIYF
.	TRBV9	TRBJ2-1	.	CASSVMPRGDEQFF
few	TRBV6-5	TRBJ1-2	.	CATSFMSGYGYTF
few	TRBV10-1	TRBJ2-7	.	CASSAGYEQYF
.	TRBV5-1	TRBJ2-1	TRBD2	CASSWRPSGGHNEQFF
.	TRBV28	TRBJ1-5	.	CASSFTTVSQPQHF
few	TRBV5-1	TRBJ1-1	TRBD1	CASSLAGGGTEAFF
.	TRBV27	TRBJ2-7	TRBD1	CASSSGQRPYEQYF
.	TRBV4-1	TRBJ2-5	TRBD1	CASSQGTGGAWSEEKETQYF
.	TRBV10-3	TRBJ2-1	.	CAISERSGSYNEQFF
.	TRBV6-1	TRBJ1-1	TRBD1	CASSGAGGVTEAFF
.	TRBV30	TRBJ1-1	.	CAWRQGSAGTEAFF
.	TRBV27	TRBJ2-3	.	CASWRVDTDTQYF
.	TRBV30	TRBJ2-3	.	CAWSVAGFRDTQYF
.	TRBV6-5	TRBJ1-1	TRBD1	CASSSTQGTTEAFF
.	TRBV2	TRBJ2-3	.	CASKEGSIGRTDTQYF
.	TRBV13	TRBJ1-6	.	CASAHSQVNSPLHF
.	TRBV27	TRBJ2-7	.	CASSLRVGVGSYEQYF
.	TRBV7-9	TRBJ2-5	.	CASSLRVEETQYF
.	TRBV7-9	TRBJ1-3	.	CASSPQFGNTIYF
.	TRBV18	TRBJ1-5	.	CASSNMVEGVGSNQPQHF
.	TRBV2	TRBJ2-5	TRBD2	CASTPGLAGPQETQYF
.	TRBV5-6	TRBJ1-1	TRBD1	CASSEGTANTEAFF
.	TRBV2	TRBJ1-2	.	CATKGGVSYGYTF
.	TRBV7-2	TRBJ1-1	TRBD1	CASSPGQADAEAFF
.	TRBV6-5	TRBJ1-5	.	CASSYTGSGQPQHF
.	TRBV4-3	TRBJ2-1	.	CASSQGADETAEQFF
.	TRBV5-1	TRBJ2-5	TRBD1	CASSSEGQGWETQYF
.	TRBV29-1	TRBJ1-2	TRBD1	CSFDRGYGYTF
few	TRBV6-1	TRBJ1-3	TRBD1	CATDPGGHGNTIYF
few	TRBV6-1	TRBJ1-5	.	CASSTFEPQHF
.	TRBV28	TRBJ1-4	.	CASSLASRGNEKLFF
.	TRBV30	TRBJ2-7	.	CAWSTGTGPYEQYF
.	TRBV27	TRBJ2-5	.	CASSLKGRGETQYF
few	TRBV4-1	TRBJ1-6	TRBD1	CASSQGLDRVDSPLHF
.	TRBV4-1	TRBJ2-7	.	CASSRLQGPPYEQYF
.	TRBV18	TRBJ1-1	.	CASSRPGQSNTEAFF
.	TRBV27	TRBJ2-7	TRBD1	CASSVTGTGGHEQYF
.	TRBV7-9	TRBJ1-3	.	CASSRPGSTRNTIYF